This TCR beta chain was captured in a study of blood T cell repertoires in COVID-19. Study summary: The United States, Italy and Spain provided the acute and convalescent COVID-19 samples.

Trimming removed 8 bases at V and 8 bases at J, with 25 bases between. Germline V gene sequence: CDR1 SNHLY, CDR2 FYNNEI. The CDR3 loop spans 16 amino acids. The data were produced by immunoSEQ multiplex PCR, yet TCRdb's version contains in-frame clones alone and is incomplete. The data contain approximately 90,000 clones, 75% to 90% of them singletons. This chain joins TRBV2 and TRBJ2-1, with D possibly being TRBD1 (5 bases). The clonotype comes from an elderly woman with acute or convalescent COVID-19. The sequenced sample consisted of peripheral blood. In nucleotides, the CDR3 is TGTGCCAGCCGAACAGGCCTCAACAGTCTCCGGGATGAGCAGTTCTTC. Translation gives CASRTGLNSLRDEQFF.